These 8 T cell receptor beta chains share one sample of origin, sequenced in a study of blood T cell repertoires in COVID-19 (TCRdb year 2020). Library prep was done by the immunoSEQ multiplex PCR assay. TCRdb re-hosts the immuneACCESS table, in-frame sequences only. Its copies lack some clones; in the studies checked, an unresolved V gene accounts for under half of them, and the cause for the rest is not known. For this sample the table gives 80,000 or so clones, of which about 86% were detected only once. The ten top clones hold 15% to 20% of the sample. The sample was peripheral blood. The source of these receptors is a human donor in a cohort sampled during active COVID-19.

This sequence joins TRBV3-1 (or the pseudogene TRBV3-2) and TRBJ1-1; D is unresolved. Germline V CDR1 and CDR2: LGHDT, YNNKEL (reference sequence). The CDR3 loop spans 12 amino acids. V gave up 8 bases and J gave up 3 bases, with 10 bases separating them. The CDR3 DNA reads as TGTGCCAGCGGAGGGAGGGACACTGAAGCTTTCTTT. This sequence encodes CASGGRDTEAFF.

The chain uses TRBV5-1 and TRBJ2-5, with a tentative D call TRBD1 (6 bases). V was shortened by 4 bases and J by 2 bases, with 12 bases between the two germline ends. The germline gives CDR1 SGHRS, CDR2 YFSETQ. This CDR3 has 14 amino acids. The CDR3 region has the DNA TGCGCCAGCAGCCAAAGGACAGCACAAGAGACCCAGTACTTC. The encoded protein is CASSQRTAQETQYF.

This chain connects TRBV28 to TRBJ1-5; D unclear. The V and J ends lost 6 bases and 2 bases respectively, with 8 bases between them. CDR1 is MDHEN, CDR2 SYDVKM, per germline. CDR3 length: 13 residues. The CDR3 spells CASRRIGNQPQHF. CDR3 DNA sequence: TGTGCCAGCAGACGAATAGGCAATCAGCCCCAGCATTTT.

The CDR3, as DNA: TGTGCCAGCCGACGGGGGGTGGACTATGGCTACACCTTC. It encodes CASRRGVDYGYTF. The V gene is TRBV28, the J gene TRBJ1-2; D might be TRBD1 (5 bases). The CDR3 runs to 13 residues. V lost 8 bases to trimming and J lost 3 bases, with 13 bases between them. Germline CDR1 is MDHEN and CDR2 is SYDVKM.

This clone was counted between two and nine times. The chain combines TRBV24-1 with TRBJ1-2, with 9 bases identical to TRBD1. The CDR3 consists of 16 residues. The V and J ends lost 4 bases and 4 bases, in that order; junction bases with no gene match: 9. Germline V lookup: CDR1 KGHDR, CDR2 SFDVKD. CDR3 amino acids: CATSEYHRGLGYGYTF. The CDR3, as DNA: TGTGCCACCAGTGAATATCACAGGGGGCTGGGCTATGGCTACACCTTC.

This rearrangement joins TRBV9 to TRBJ1-2; D not resolved. CDR1 SGDLS and CDR2 YYNGEE come from the germline V gene. V lost 0 bases and J lost 4, with 13 bases in between. CDR3 length: 15 amino acids. This chain's CDR3 is CASSVGGAASYGYTF. The CDR3 nucleotides read TGTGCCAGCAGCGTAGGCGGAGCGGCAAGCTATGGCTACACCTTC.

This chain uses TRBV25-1 with TRBJ1-5; maybe TRBD1 (6 bases). V was pared by 3 bases and J by 5 bases, with 14 bases between. CDR3 length equals 15 residues. Germline V gene lookup returns CDR1 MGHDK and CDR2 SYGVNS. The CDR3 DNA sequence: TGTGCCAGCAGTGATCCAGGGGTAGGGGATCAGCCCCAGCATTTT. Translation gives CASSDPGVGDQPQHF.

V gene TRBV10-3 combines with J gene TRBJ2-1, with 9 bases identical to TRBD2. The CDR3 contains 13 residues. Germline V gene sequence: CDR1 ENHRY, CDR2 SYGVKD. J gave up 5 bases and V 10 bases, and 6 bases lay outside the gene matches. The CDR3: CATLAGAHNEQFF. CDR3 DNA: TGTGCCACCTTAGCGGGAGCCCACAATGAGCAGTTCTTC.